This TCR beta chain was found in a study of blood T cell repertoires in COVID-19. Study in general: Some COVID-19 samples were acute and others convalescent; all came from the United States, Italy and Spain. T cells, B-cell-depleted T cells, or PBMCs provided the cDNA or gDNA that served as material.

Germline-derived CDR1 and CDR2 are MNHEY and SVGEGT. The ends lost 0 bases at V and 4 bases at J; junction bases unmatched: 4. The CDR3 is made up of 15 amino acids. Authors' analysis steps: Cell counts per sample came from amplifying reference gene primers. Generated by immunoSEQ multiplex PCR, the TCRdb table keeps only in-frame clones and is missing some. That table furnishes V, J and clone size, whereas the DNA furnished D and trimming. The table lists 150,000 to 200,000 clones, 89% of them singletons. Sequencing used peripheral blood. The rearrangement joins TRBV6-2 or TRBV6-3 to TRBJ2-7, with TRBD1 matching over 9 bases. This sequence originates from a man aged 60 to 75 with acute or convalescent COVID-19. The CDR3 coding sequence is TGTGCCAGCAGTTACTCGGGGGACAGGGAGTACGAGCAGTACTTC. This translates into CASSYSGDREYEQYF.